The 9 T cell receptor beta chains below come from one sample, sequenced in a study of blood T cell repertoires in COVID-19. Only in-frame clones appear in the TCRdb table, and some are missing; sequencing was by immunoSEQ multiplex PCR. The profile shows over 350,000 clones, roughly 85% of them singletons. The sequenced sample was peripheral blood. Receptors originate from a woman aged 25 to 39 with active or convalescent COVID-19.

The chain employs TRBV19 and TRBJ2-1; tentatively, D is TRBD2 (5 bases). The V and J ends lost 4 bases and 0 bases respectively, with 13 bases between them. There are 16 residues in the CDR3. Germline V gives CDR1 LNHDA, CDR2 SQIVND (reference sequence). CDR3 in DNA: TGTGCCAGTAGTAAAAGATCGGGAAACTCCTACAATGAGCAGTTCTTC. As protein: CASSKRSGNSYNEQFF.

This clone came up a few times. This rearrangement joins TRBV21-1 to TRBJ1-1. TRBV21-1 is classified as a pseudogene. The CDR3 runs to 15 residues. CDR3 sequence: CASSKGGCINTEAFF. In nucleotides, the CDR3 is TGTGCCAGCAGCAAAGGAGGGTGTATTAACACTGAAGCTTTCTTT.

For this clone: The junction does not match germline at one end; this may be a read error. The chain couples TRBV6-1 to TRBJ1-2, with D tentatively TRBD1 (6 bases). CDR3 length: 16 residues. Germline values: CDR1 MNHNS, CDR2 SASEGT. Written as DNA, the CDR3 is TGTGCCGGCAGTGAGTACGGCAGGGGATCCGACTATGGCTACACCTTC. It codes for CAGSEYGRGSDYGYTF.

This clone was detected once. V gene TRBV4-2 combines with J gene TRBJ2-2; the D gene is possibly TRBD2 (6 bases). CDR1 and CDR2 (germline): LGHNA, YNFKEQ. This CDR3 comprises 16 residues. The V gene lost 4 bases and the J gene lost 0 bases, with 12 bases spanning the gap. The CDR3 DNA reads TGTGCCAGCAGCCCGCAGAGCGGGTCGAACACCGGGGAGCTGTTTTTT. Its translation: CASSPQSGSNTGELFF.

As DNA, the CDR3 is TGTGCCAGCAGTGACCGGACAGGGGTCCCCTACGAGCAGTACTTC. This encodes CASSDRTGVPYEQYF. V usage is TRBV6-1 and J usage is TRBJ2-7; 9 bases are shared with TRBD1. The CDR3 runs 15 residues. With 3 bases clipped from V and 2 bases from J, the junction kept 5 bases outside the gene matches. The germline gives CDR1 MNHNS, CDR2 SASEGT.

The rearrangement uses TRBV7-2 and TRBJ2-5; 14 bases are a match to TRBD2. V gave up 1 base and J gave up 7 bases; unmatched junction bases: 2. Germline CDR1 is SGHTA and CDR2 is FQGNSA. The CDR3 consists of 15 residues. CDR3 sequence reads: CASSLGLAGGVTQYF. The CDR3 coding sequence is TGTGCCAGCAGCTTAGGACTAGCGGGGGGGGTGACCCAGTACTTC.

The chain has TRBV18 and TRBJ2-7; TRBD1 agrees at 7 bases. This CDR3 has 14 amino acids. Germline lookup yields CDR1 KGHSH and CDR2 LQKENI. V shed 5 bases and J 2 bases; nucleotides not matched to a gene: 6. The CDR3 reads CASSTRTGTYEQYF. The CDR3 nucleotides read TGTGCCAGCTCAACCCGGACAGGAACCTACGAGCAGTACTTC.

The CDR3, as DNA: TGTGCCTGGAGACTACCTCAGGGGAACACTGAAGCTTTCTTT. Translated, it gives CAWRLPQGNTEAFF. The gene calls are TRBV30 and TRBJ1-1, with a possible D match to TRBD1 (5 bases). The length of the CDR3 is 14 residues. Trimming cost V 3 bases and J 1 base, with 12 bases left between them. CDR1 GTSNPN and CDR2 SVGIG come from the germline V gene (reference sequence). Drawing the rest from reference TRBV30 and TRBJ1-1, the complete variable domain is SQTIHQWPATLVQPVGSPLSLECTVEGTSNPNLYWYRQAAGRGLQLLFYSVGIGQISSEVPQNLSASRPQDRQFILSSKKLLLSDSGFYLCAWRLPQGNTEAFFGQGTRLTVV.

This clone appeared a few times. Other nucleotide sequences in the sample specify the same CDR3. The V call is TRBV7-8, the J call TRBJ2-1; 7 nucleotides align to TRBD2. V was clipped by 5 bases and J by 0 bases; unmatched bases: 1. Germline V gene lookup returns CDR1 SGHVS and CDR2 FQNEAQ. The CDR3 sequence is 14 residues long. This chain's CDR3 is CASSPGGSYNEQFF. In DNA, the CDR3 is TGTGCCAGCAGCCCGGGAGGCTCCTACAATGAGCAGTTCTTC.